This T cell receptor beta chain was recorded in a study of blood T cell repertoires in COVID-19. Study-wide context: T cells, B-cell-depleted T cells, or PBMCs supplied cDNA or gDNA.

V dropped 7 bases and J dropped 4; count of bases not matched to a gene: 5. This CDR3 has 13 residues. Germline lookup yields CDR1 SGHKS and CDR2 YYEKEE (reference sequence). Original analysis: By means of reference gene primer amplification, nucleated cell counts were estimated. Sequenced by immunoSEQ multiplex PCR; TCRdb stores in-frame clones only, minus some. That table furnishes V, J and clone size, whereas the DNA furnished D and trimming. The table has over 150,000 clones, around four fifths seen once. Seattle's cohort entered during active infection and was followed longitudinally. This clone was recorded many times.

The sequence was obtained from a woman aged 40 to 50 with COVID-19, enrolled during active disease. Sequencing was done on a sample of peripheral blood. The chain uses TRBV5-5 and TRBJ2-7, with 10 bases aligning to TRBD1. The CDR3 DNA is TGTGCCAGCCAGGGACAGGGGTGGTACGAGCAGTACTTC. Protein product: CASQGQGWYEQYF. The full variable domain, in which reference TRBV5-5 and TRBJ2-7 provide the parts outside the CDR3, is DAGVTQSPTHLIKTRGQQVTLRCSPISGHKSVSWYQQVLGQGPQFIFQYYEKEERGRGNFPDRFSARQFPNYSSELNVNALLLGDSALYLCASQGQGWYEQYFGPGTRLTVT.